This TCR beta chain comes out of a study of long-term antiretroviral therapy in people with HIV. Whole-study results and caveats: HIV repertoires had narrower CDR3 length ranges than controls.

CDR3 length: 14 residues. Germline V gene data show CDR1 as MNHEY and CDR2 as SVGAGI. V was trimmed by 5 bases and J by 0 bases, leaving 8 bases between them. As regards this clone: Its antigen is not identified.

Assay version v3.0 of immunoSEQ was used, and it was run at survey level. Sequencing used immunoSEQ multiplex PCR; TCRdb keeps in-frame clones, though not all of them. This table holds approximately 27,000 clones, roughly 90% found once. The receptor comes from a woman in her 40s with HIV. V gene TRBV6-5 combines with J gene TRBJ1-3; D is perhaps TRBD1 (5 bases). Sequencing was performed on unsorted PBMCs, taken approximately 5.1 years after starting antiretroviral therapy. CDR3 amino acids: CASSRQSSGNTIYF. DNA for the CDR3: TGTGCCAGCAGTCGACAGAGCTCTGGAAACACCATATATTTT.